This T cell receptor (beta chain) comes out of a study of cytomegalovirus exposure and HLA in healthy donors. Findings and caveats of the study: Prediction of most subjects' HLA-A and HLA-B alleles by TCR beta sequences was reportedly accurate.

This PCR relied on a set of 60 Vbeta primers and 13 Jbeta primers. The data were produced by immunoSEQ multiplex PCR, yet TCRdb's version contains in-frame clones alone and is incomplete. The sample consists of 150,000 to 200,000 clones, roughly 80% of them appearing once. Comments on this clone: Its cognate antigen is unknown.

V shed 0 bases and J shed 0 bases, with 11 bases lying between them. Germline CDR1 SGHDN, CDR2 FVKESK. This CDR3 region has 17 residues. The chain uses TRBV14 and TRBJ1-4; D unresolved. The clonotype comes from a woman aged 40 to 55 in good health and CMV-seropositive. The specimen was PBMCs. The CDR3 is CASSQDRVQATNEKLFF. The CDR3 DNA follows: TGTGCCAGCAGCCAAGACCGCGTCCAGGCAACTAATGAAAAACTGTTTTTT.